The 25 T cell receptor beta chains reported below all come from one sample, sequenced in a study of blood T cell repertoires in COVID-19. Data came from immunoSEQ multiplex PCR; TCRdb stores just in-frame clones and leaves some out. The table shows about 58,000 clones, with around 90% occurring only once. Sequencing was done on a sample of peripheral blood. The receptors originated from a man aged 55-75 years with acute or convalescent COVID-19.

The CDR3 region has the DNA TGTGCCAGCTCACCAGGAGGATTTCAGCCCCAGCATTTT. Translation gives CASSPGGFQPQHF. The chain couples TRBV18 to TRBJ1-5; D unresolved. CDR1 is KGHSH and CDR2 is LQKENI in the germline V gene. The V end lost 2 bases, the J end lost 6 bases, and 8 bases lay between the germline ends. The CDR3 sequence is 13 residues long.

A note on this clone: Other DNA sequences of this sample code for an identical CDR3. The CDR3 coding sequence is TGTGCCAGCAGCCCGGACAGGGGGAAGACAGATACGCAGTATTTT. Its protein product is CASSPDRGKTDTQYF. The rearrangement uses TRBV7-3 and TRBJ2-3; 10 bases agree with TRBD1. There are 15 residues in the CDR3. Germline CDR1 reads SGHTA; CDR2 reads FQGTGA. The junction had 5 bases not matched to a gene; V was cut back by 5 bases and J by 3 bases.

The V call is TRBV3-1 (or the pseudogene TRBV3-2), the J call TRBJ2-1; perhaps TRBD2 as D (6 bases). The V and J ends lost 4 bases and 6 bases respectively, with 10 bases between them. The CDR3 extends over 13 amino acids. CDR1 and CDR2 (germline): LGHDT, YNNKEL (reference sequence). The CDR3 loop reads CASSRYSGNEQFF. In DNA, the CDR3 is TGTGCCAGCAGCCGGTATAGCGGCAATGAGCAGTTCTTC.

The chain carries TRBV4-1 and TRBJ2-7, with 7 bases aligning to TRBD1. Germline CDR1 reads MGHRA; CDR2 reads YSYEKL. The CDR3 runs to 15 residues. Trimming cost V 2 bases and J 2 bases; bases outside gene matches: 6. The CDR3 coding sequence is TGCGCCAGCAGCCAACTGGGACAGAAGACCTACGAGCAGTACTTC. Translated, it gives CASSQLGQKTYEQYF.

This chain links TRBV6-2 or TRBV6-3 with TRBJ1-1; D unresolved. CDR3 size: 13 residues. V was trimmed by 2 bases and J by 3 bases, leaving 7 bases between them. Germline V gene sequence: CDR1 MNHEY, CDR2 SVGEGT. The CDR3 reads CASSYEGYTEAFF. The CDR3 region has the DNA TGTGCCAGCAGTTACGAGGGATACACTGAAGCTTTCTTT.

In nucleotides, the CDR3 is TGTGCCAGCAGCACGTCGCTGGAGGGGCCTGATCAGCCCCAGCATTTT. Translating gives CASSTSLEGPDQPQHF. J is TRBJ1-5 and V is TRBV7-9; D perhaps matches TRBD1 (5 bases). The CDR3 is made up of 16 amino acids. The germline gives CDR1 SEHNR, CDR2 FQNEAQ (reference sequence). Trimming removed 5 bases from V and 5 bases from J, with 19 bases in between. The full variable domain, in which reference TRBV7-9 and TRBJ1-5 provide the parts outside the CDR3, is DTGVSQNPRHKITKRGQNVTFRCDPISEHNRLYWYRQTLGQGPEFLTYFQNEAQLEKSRLLSDRFSAERPKGSFSTLEIQRTEQGDSAMYLCASSTSLEGPDQPQHFGDGTRLSIL.

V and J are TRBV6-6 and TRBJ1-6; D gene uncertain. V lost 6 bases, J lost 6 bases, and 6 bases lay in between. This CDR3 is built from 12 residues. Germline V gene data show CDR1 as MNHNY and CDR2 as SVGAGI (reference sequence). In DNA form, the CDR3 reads TGTGCCAGCAGGCGGGTTAATTCACCCCTCCACTTT. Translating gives CASRRVNSPLHF.

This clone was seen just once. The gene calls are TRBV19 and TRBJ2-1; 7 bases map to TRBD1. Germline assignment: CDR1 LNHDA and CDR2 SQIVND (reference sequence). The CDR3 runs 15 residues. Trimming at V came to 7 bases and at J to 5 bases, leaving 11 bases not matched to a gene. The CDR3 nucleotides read TGTGCCAGTATTACCACAGGGGCCCCAAACAATGAGCAGTTCTTC. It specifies CASITTGAPNNEQFF. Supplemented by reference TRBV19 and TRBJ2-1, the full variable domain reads DGGITQSPKYLFRKEGQNVTLSCEQNLNHDAMYWYRQDPGQGLRLIYYSQIVNDFQKGDIAEGYSVSREKKESFPLTVTSAQKNPTAFYLCASITTGAPNNEQFFGPGTRLTVL.

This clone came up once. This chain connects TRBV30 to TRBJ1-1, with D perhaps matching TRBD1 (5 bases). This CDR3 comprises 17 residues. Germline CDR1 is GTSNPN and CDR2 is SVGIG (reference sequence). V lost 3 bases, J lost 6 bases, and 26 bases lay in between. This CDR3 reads CAWRLPRSTGGRAEAFF. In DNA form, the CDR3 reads TGTGCCTGGAGACTTCCCCGCAGCACGGGGGGAAGGGCTGAAGCTTTCTTT.

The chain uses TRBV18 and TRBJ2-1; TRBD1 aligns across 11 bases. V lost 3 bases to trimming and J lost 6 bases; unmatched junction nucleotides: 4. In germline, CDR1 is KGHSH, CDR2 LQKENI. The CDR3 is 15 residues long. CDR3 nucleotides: TGTGCCAGCTCACCCCAGGACAGGGGGCTCAATGAGCAGTTCTTC. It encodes CASSPQDRGLNEQFF.

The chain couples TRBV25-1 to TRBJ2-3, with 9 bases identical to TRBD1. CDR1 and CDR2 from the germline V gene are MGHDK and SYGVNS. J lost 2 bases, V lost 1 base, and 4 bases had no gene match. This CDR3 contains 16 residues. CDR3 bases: TGTGCCAGCAGTGAATCGACAGGGGGGTACACAGATACGCAGTATTTT. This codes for CASSESTGGYTDTQYF.

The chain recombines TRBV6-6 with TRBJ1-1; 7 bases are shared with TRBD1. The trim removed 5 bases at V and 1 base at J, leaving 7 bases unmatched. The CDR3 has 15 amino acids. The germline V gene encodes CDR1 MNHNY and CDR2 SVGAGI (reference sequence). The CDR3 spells CASSPHGTANTEAFF. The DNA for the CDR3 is TGTGCCAGCAGTCCCCATGGGACAGCGAACACTGAAGCTTTCTTT.

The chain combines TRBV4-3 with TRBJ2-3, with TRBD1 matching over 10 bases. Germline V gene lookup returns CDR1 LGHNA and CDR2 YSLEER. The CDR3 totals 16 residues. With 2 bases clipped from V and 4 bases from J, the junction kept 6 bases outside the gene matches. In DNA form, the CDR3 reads TGCGCCAGCAGCCAACAGGACAGGGGGAGGTCAGATACGCAGTATTTT. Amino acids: CASSQQDRGRSDTQYF.

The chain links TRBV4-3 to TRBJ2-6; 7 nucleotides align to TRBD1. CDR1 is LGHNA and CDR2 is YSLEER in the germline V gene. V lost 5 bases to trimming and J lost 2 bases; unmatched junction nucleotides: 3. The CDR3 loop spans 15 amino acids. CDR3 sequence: CASSEGGAGANVLTF. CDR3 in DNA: TGCGCCAGCAGCGAAGGGGGCGCTGGGGCCAACGTCCTGACTTTC.

Here the CDR3 DNA reads TGTGCCAGCAGTTTATCCCCCGCAGGACTAGCGGACTCCTACGAGCAGTACTTC. This gives the protein CASSLSPAGLADSYEQYF. The chain recombines TRBV27 with TRBJ2-7; 10 bases map to TRBD2. The CDR3 sequence is 18 residues long. V gave up 0 bases and J gave up 0 bases; unmatched junction bases: 8. Germline CDR1 MNHEY, CDR2 SMNVEV (reference sequence).

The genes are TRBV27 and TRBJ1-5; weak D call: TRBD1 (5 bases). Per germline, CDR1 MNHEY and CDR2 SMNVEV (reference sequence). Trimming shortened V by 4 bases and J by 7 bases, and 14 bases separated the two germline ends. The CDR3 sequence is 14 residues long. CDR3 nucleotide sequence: TGTGCCAGCAGTTACACAGGCGTAGTACAGCCCCAGCATTTT. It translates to CASSYTGVVQPQHF.

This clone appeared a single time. CDR3 residues: CASSQNRGADTEAFF. Here the CDR3 DNA reads TGTGCCAGCAGCCAAAACAGGGGTGCGGATACTGAAGCTTTCTTT. The rearrangement uses TRBV3-1 (or the pseudogene TRBV3-2) and TRBJ1-1; 7 bases are a match to TRBD1. Germline CDR1 LGHDT, CDR2 YNNKEL (reference sequence). The V and J ends lost 2 bases and 5 bases, in that order; junction bases with no gene match: 8. The CDR3 is made up of 15 amino acids.

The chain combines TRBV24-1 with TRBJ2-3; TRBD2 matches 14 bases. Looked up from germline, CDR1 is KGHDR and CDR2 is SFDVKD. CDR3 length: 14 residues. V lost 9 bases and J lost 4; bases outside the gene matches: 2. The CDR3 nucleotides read TGTGCCACCGGGACTAGCGGGAGAGCAGATACGCAGTATTTT. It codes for CATGTSGRADTQYF.

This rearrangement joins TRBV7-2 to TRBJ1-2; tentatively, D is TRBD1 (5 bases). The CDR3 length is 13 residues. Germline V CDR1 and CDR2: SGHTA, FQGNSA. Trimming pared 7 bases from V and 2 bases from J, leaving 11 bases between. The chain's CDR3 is CASTRGGNYGYTF. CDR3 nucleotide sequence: TGTGCCAGCACCCGGGGGGGGAACTATGGCTACACCTTC.

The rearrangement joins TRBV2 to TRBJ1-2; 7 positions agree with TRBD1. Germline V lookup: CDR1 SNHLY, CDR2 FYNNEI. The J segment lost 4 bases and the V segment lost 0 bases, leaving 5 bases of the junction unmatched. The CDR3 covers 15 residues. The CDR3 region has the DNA TGTGCCAGCAGTGAAGCGCAGGGGGAGAGCTATGGCTACACCTTC. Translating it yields CASSEAQGESYGYTF.

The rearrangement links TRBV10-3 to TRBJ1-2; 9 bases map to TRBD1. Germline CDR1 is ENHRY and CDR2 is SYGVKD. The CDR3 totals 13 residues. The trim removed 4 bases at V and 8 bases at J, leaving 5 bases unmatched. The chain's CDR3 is CAISVVDRGGYTF. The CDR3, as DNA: TGTGCCATCAGTGTTGTGGACAGGGGAGGCTACACCTTC.

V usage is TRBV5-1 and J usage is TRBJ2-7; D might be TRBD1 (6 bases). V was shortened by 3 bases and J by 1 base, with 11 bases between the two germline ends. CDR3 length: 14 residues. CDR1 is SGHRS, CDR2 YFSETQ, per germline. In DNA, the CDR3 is TGCGCCAGCAGCTCCCCTGGACAGTCCTACGAGCAGTACTTC. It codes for CASSSPGQSYEQYF.

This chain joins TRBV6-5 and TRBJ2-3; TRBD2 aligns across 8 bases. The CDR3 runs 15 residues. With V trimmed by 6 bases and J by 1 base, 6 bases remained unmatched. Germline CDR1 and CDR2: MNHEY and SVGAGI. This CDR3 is CASSPRREGTDTQYF. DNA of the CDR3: TGTGCCAGCAGCCCAAGGCGGGAGGGCACAGATACGCAGTATTTT.

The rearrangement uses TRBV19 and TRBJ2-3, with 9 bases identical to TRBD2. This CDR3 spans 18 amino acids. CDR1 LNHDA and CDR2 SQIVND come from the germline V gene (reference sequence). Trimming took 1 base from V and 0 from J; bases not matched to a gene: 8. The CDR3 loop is CASSIATSGWSSTDTQYF. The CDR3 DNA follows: TGTGCCAGTAGTATAGCCACTAGCGGGTGGTCTAGCACAGATACGCAGTATTTT. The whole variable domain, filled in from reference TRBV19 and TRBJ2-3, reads DGGITQSPKYLFRKEGQNVTLSCEQNLNHDAMYWYRQDPGQGLRLIYYSQIVNDFQKGDIAEGYSVSREKKESFPLTVTSAQKNPTAFYLCASSIATSGWSSTDTQYFGPGTRLTVL.

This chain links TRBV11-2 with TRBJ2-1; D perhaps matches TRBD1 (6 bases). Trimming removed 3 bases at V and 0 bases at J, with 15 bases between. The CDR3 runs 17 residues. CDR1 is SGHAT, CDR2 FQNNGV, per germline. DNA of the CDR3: TGTGCCAGCAGCTTTTCACAGGGACGCTCCTCCTACAATGAGCAGTTCTTC. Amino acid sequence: CASSFSQGRSSYNEQFF.